This T cell receptor beta chain came from a study of blood T cells in healthy people across ages. This clonotype has a handful of counts. The antigen remains undetermined. General observations from the study: Age brought a roughly linear fall in TCR beta diversity measured per million T cells.

Together with a sample-barcoded 5' primer, a J-beta primer mix was included in a second PCR lasting about 7 to 12 cycles. One entry per CDR3 protein results from TCRdb running MiXCR on the 5' RACE reads. Altogether about 1.5 million distinct CDR3 sequences are present, less than 45% being singletons, with the ten largest covering under 5%. This sequence originates from a woman under 30 in good health. Input material: blood.

This CDR3 is CATPVGNQPQHF. Here the CDR3 DNA reads TGTGCCACCCCGGTGGGAAATCAGCCCCAGCATTTT. The chain links TRBV25-1 to TRBJ1-5; D not certain. The CDR3 runs 12 residues. The ends were cut back, 10 bases at V and 4 bases at J, with 11 bases in the middle. Germline CDR1 and CDR2: MGHDK and SYGVNS.